The clone carrying this T cell receptor (beta chain) was counted once. The antigen remains unidentified. The data originate from a study of cytomegalovirus exposure and HLA in healthy donors. Study findings and constraints: Upon later analysis, TCR association rates were observed to vary by HLA locus, being highest for DRB1 and lowest for HLA-C.

In the PCR, 60 Vbeta and 13 Jbeta primers were used. TCRdb's table, derived via immunoSEQ multiplex PCR, lists solely in-frame clones and lacks some. The table includes some 150,000 clones, 80% detected once. The CDR3 covers 16 residues. Germline values: CDR1 WSHSY, CDR2 SAAADI. The V segment lost 6 bases and the J segment 3 bases; nucleotides outside the gene matches: 8. This clonotype was obtained from a man aged 18 to 29 in good health and CMV-seropositive. The rearrangement links TRBV10-2 to TRBJ2-3; 11 nucleotides agree with TRBD2. Sequencing used PBMCs. CDR3 DNA sequence: TGCGCCAGCAGCCCCCACACTAGCGGGAGAACAGATACGCAGTATTTT. Translation gives CASSPHTSGRTDTQYF.